This T cell receptor (beta chain) was identified in a study of OX40 agonist ivuxolimab in advanced cancers. This CDR3 spans 15 amino acids. After removal of 4 bases from V and 1 base from J, the junction contained 5 bases not matched to a gene. Germline V gene lookup returns CDR1 LGHNA and CDR2 YSLEER. This clone was detected once. Data came from immunoSEQ multiplex PCR; TCRdb stores just in-frame clones and leaves some out. The sample consists of roughly 90,000 clones, about 83% of them appearing once. V gene TRBV4-3 combines with J gene TRBJ1-1, with TRBD1 identical over 8 bases. This sample comprised CD4+ or CD8+ T cells sorted from blood, obtained in a trial of the OX40 agonist ivuxolimab. The TCR was taken from an adult with an advanced solid tumor such as melanoma, head and neck, liver or kidney cancer. The DNA of the CDR3 is TGCGCCAGCAGCCCCAATGACAGGGGGAACACTGAAGCTTTCTTT. It is translated as CASSPNDRGNTEAFF.